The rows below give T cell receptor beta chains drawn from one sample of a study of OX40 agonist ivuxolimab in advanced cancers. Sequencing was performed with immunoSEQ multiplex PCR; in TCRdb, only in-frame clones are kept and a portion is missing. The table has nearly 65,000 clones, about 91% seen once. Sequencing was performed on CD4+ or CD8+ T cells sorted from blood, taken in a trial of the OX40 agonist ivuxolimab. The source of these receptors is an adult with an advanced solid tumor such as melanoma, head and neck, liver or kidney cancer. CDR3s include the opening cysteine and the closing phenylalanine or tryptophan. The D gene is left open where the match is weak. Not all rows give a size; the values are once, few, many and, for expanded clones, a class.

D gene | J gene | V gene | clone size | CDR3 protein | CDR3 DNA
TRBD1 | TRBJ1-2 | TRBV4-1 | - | CASSRDTGDGYTF | TGCGCCAGCAGCCGGGATACAGGGGATGGCTACACCTTC
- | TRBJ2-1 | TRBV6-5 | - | CASRPGQYNEQFF | TGTGCCAGCAGACCCGGACAGTACAATGAGCAGTTCTTC
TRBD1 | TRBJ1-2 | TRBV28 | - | CASSFQGAYGYTF | TGTGCCAGCAGTTTTCAGGGGGCCTATGGCTACACCTTC
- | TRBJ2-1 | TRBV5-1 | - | CASSLLGVRNEQFF | TGCGCCAGCAGCCTCTTGGGGGTAAGGAATGAGCAGTTCTTC
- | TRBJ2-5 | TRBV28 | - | CASSNTPHETQYF | TGTGCCAGCAGTAATACCCCCCATGAGACCCAGTACTTC
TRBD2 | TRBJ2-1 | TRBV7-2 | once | CASPYPLAGVDNEQFF | TGTGCCAGCCCCTACCCGCTAGCGGGGGTTGACAATGAGCAGTTCTTC
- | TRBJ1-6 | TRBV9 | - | CASSGGGEPLHF | TGTGCCAGCAGCGGAGGGGGGGAACCCCTCCACTTT
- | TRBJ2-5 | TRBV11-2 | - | CASSPGRNQETQYF | TGTGCCAGCAGCCCGGGACGGAACCAAGAGACCCAGTACTTC
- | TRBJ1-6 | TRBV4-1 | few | CASSQERPGAYNSPLHF | TGCGCCAGCAGCCAAGAAAGGCCAGGGGCATATAATTCACCCCTCCACTTT
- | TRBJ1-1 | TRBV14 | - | CASRPIVGTEAFF | TGTGCCAGCAGGCCGATTGTAGGAACTGAAGCTTTCTTT
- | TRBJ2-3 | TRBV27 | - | CARGTFYITDTQYF | TGTGCCAGGGGGACGTTTTATATCACAGATACGCAGTATTTT
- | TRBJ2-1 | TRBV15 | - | CATRLGVGQAGSEQFF | TGTGCCACCAGGTTAGGGGTAGGGCAGGCAGGGAGTGAGCAGTTCTTC
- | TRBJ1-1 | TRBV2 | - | CASGWGEDTEAFF | TGTGCCAGCGGGTGGGGGGAGGACACTGAAGCTTTCTTT
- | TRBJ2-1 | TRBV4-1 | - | CASSQASATNEQFF | TGCGCCAGCAGCCAAGCCTCAGCTACTAATGAGCAGTTCTTC
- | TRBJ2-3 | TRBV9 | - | CASSVAEGWADTQYF | TGTGCCAGCAGCGTAGCTGAGGGGTGGGCAGATACGCAGTATTTT
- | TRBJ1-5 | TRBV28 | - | CASSLGGNGPQHF | TGTGCCAGCAGTTTAGGGGGGAATGGGCCCCAGCATTTT
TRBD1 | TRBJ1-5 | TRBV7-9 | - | CASSSGQGGQPQHF | TGTGCCAGCAGCTCCGGACAGGGAGGGCAGCCCCAGCATTTT
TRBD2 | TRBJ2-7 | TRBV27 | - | CASSETGTPGGEQYF | TGTGCCAGCAGTGAAACCGGGACCCCGGGGGGAGAGCAGTACTTC
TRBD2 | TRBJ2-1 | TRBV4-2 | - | CASSQDPGTNYNEQFF | TGTGCCAGCAGCCAAGATCCGGGGACTAATTACAATGAGCAGTTCTTC
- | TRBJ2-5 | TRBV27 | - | CASSLVRGRLGETQYF | TGTGCCAGCAGTTTAGTGCGGGGTCGTTTGGGGGAGACCCAGTACTTC
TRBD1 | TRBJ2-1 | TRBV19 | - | CASSETGSPYNEQFF | TGTGCCAGTAGTGAGACAGGGTCCCCATACAATGAGCAGTTCTTC
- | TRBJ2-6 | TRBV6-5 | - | CAISRGAGANVLTF | TGTGCCATCTCTAGGGGGGCAGGGGCCAACGTCCTGACTTTC
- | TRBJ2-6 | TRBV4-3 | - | CASSQEVIGSGANVLTF | TGCGCCAGCAGCCAAGAGGTCATCGGCTCTGGGGCCAACGTCCTGACTTTC
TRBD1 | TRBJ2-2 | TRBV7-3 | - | CASSFGQGLNTGELFF | TGTGCCAGCAGCTTCGGACAGGGCCTAAACACCGGGGAGCTGTTTTTT
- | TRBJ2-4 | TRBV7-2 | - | CASSPPTGRERNIQYF | TGTGCCAGCAGCCCGCCCACAGGGCGGGAAAGGAACATTCAGTACTTC
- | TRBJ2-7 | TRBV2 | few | CASRGGAPDPYEQYF | TGTGCCAGCAGGGGGGGGGCCCCCGATCCCTACGAGCAGTACTTC
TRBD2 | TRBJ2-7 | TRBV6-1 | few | CASSEELAGGGDEQYF | TGTGCCAGCAGTGAAGAACTAGCGGGAGGTGGCGACGAGCAGTACTTC
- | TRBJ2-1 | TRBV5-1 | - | CASSFGSLDEQFF | TGCGCCAGCAGCTTCGGGTCTCTCGATGAGCAGTTCTTC